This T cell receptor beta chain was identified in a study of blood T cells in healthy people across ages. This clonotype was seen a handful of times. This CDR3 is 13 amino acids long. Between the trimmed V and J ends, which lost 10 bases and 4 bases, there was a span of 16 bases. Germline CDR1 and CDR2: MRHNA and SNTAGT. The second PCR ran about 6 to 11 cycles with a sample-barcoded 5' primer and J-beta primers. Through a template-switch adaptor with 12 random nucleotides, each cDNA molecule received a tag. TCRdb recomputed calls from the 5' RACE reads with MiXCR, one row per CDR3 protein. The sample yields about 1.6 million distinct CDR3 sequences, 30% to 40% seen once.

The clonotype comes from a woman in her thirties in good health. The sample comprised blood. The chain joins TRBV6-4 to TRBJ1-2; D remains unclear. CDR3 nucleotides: TGTGCCACCGCCCCCCAAGACGGCTATGGCTACACCTTC. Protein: CATAPQDGYGYTF.